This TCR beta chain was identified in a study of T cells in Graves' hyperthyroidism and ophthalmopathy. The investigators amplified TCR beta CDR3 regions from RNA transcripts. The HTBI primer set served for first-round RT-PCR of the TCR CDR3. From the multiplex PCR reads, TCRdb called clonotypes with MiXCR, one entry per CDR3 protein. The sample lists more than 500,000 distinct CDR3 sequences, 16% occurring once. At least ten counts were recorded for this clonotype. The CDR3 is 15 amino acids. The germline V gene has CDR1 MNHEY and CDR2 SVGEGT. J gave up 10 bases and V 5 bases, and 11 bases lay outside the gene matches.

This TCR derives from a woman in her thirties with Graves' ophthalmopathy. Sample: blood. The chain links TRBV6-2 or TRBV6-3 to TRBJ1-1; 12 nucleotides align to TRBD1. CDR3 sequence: CASSLPGQGARVAFF. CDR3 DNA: TGTGCCAGCAGTCTTCCGGGACAGGGGGCGCGTGTAGCTTTCTTT.